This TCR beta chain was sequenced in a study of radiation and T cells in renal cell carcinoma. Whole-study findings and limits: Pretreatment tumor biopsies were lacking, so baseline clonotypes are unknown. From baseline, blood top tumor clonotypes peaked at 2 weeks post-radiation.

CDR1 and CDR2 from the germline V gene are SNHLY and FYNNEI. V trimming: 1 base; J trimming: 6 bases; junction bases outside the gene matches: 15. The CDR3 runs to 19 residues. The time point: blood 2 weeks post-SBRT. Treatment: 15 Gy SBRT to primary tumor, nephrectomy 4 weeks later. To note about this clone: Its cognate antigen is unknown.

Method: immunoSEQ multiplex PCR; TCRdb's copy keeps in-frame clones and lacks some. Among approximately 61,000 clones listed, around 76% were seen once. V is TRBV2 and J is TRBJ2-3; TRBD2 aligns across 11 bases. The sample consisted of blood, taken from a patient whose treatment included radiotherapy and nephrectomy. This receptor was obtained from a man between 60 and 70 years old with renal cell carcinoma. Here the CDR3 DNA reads TGTGCCAGCAGTGAAGTGACTAGCGGGGTTATCTTCAGGGGGGATACGCAGTATTTT. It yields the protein CASSEVTSGVIFRGDTQYF.